Presented here are 11 T cell receptor beta chains from one specimen sequenced in a study of T cells in Graves' hyperthyroidism and ophthalmopathy (dated by TCRdb to the late 2010s). To prepare the library, multiplex PCR was applied. Sequenced using an Illumina HiSeq 2000. TCR beta CDR3 regions were amplified from RNA transcripts. The TCR CDR3 was subjected to a first round of RT-PCR using the HTBI primer set and the Qiagen OneStep RT-PCR kit. The public reads were reprocessed in TCRdb via fastp at Q25 and MiXCR, keeping in-frame beta chains. Duplicate CDR3 protein sequences are folded into a single record with the most common DNA and genes. For this sample there are about 99,000 distinct CDR3 sequences; 47% appear just once. The ten most abundant clones make up approximately 24% of the sample. What was sequenced was blood. These receptors all come from a man aged 40-50 years with Graves' hyperthyroidism.

This clonotype has just a few counts. Likely a read error: the CDR3 ends without its conserved phenylalanine or tryptophan. The V and J genes are TRBV16 and TRBJ2-7, with D possibly being TRBD2 (5 bases). The germline V gene encodes CDR1 KGHSY and CDR2 FQNENV. There are 13 residues in the CDR3. CDR3 nucleotides: TGCGCCAGCAGCCAATCCAGCGGAGGCGAGCAGTACTCC. Encoded protein: CASSQSSGGEQYS.

The chain recombines TRBV2 with TRBJ1-1, with 8 nucleotides matching TRBD1. This CDR3 has 13 residues. The trim removed 6 bases at V and 7 bases at J, leaving 7 bases unmatched. Germline V gene lookup returns CDR1 SNHLY and CDR2 FYNNEI. CDR3 DNA: TGTGCCAGCAGATCAGGGGGCTACTTTGAAGCTTTCTTT. As protein: CASRSGGYFEAFF.

The chain recombines TRBV15 with TRBJ2-3; 10 nucleotides line up with TRBD2. V was pared by 10 bases and J by 4 bases, with 5 bases of the junction left unmatched. Germline lookup yields CDR1 LNHNV and CDR2 YYDKDF (reference sequence). The CDR3 length is 13 residues. The CDR3 sequence is CASSGGSADTQYF. The CDR3 nucleotides are TGTGCCAGTAGCGGGGGGAGCGCAGATACGCAGTATTTT. The full variable domain, its missing parts supplied by reference TRBV15 and TRBJ2-3, is DAMVIQNPRYQVTQFGKPVTLSCSQTLNHNVMYWYQQKSSQAPKLLFHYYDKDFNNEADTPDNFQSRRPNTSFCFLDIRSPGLGDTAMYLCASSGGSADTQYFGPGTRLTVL.

The chain is built from TRBV7-9 and TRBJ2-3; 7 bases fit TRBD2. V shed 6 bases, J shed 8 bases, and the junction held 8 bases outside the gene matches. CDR3 length: 13 amino acids. Germline CDR1 and CDR2: SEHNR and FQNEAQ (reference sequence). The CDR3 DNA follows: TGTGCCAGCAGAGCCTCGGGGGGTTTTACGCAGTATTTT. This gives the protein CASRASGGFTQYF.

This clonotype was seen many times. The V call is TRBV20-1, the J call TRBJ2-5; the D gene could be TRBD1 or TRBD2 (6 bases each). The CDR3 sequence is 14 residues long. From germline, CDR1 is DFQATT and CDR2 SNEGSKA (reference sequence). Trimming removed 2 bases from V and 4 bases from J, with 14 bases in between. CDR3 sequence: CSARHGGGVETQYF. As DNA, the CDR3 is TGCAGTGCTAGACACGGGGGCGGGGTAGAGACCCAGTACTTC.

The chain carries TRBV7-2 and TRBJ2-1; 8 bases map to TRBD2. V lost 5 bases, J lost 2 bases, and 2 bases stayed unmatched. The CDR3 covers 14 residues. The V gene's germline CDR1 is SGHTA and CDR2 FQGNSA. CDR3 sequence (DNA): TGTGCCAGCAGCCCGACTAGCGCCTACAATGAGCAGTTCTTC. It specifies CASSPTSAYNEQFF.

CDR3 amino acids: CATSRDWSGGGTVLTF. CDR3 sequence (DNA): TGTGCCACCAGCAGAGATTGGAGCGGGGGGGGCACCGTCCTGACTTTC. This chain joins TRBV15 and TRBJ2-6; TRBD2 matches 10 bases. The ends lost 0 bases at V and 12 bases at J; junction bases unmatched: 8. Germline lookup yields CDR1 LNHNV and CDR2 YYDKDF (reference sequence). This CDR3 is 16 amino acids long. Supplemented by reference TRBV15 and TRBJ2-6, the full variable domain reads DAMVIQNPRYQVTQFGKPVTLSCSQTLNHNVMYWYQQKSSQAPKLLFHYYDKDFNNEADTPDNFQSRRPNTSFCFLDIRSPGLGDTAMYLCATSRDWSGGGTVLTFGAGSRLTVL.

The chain uses TRBV29-1 and TRBJ1-1; D is possibly TRBD1 (5 bases). The germline gives CDR1 SQVTM, CDR2 ANQGSEA. V dropped 7 bases and J dropped 6 bases, with 18 bases sitting between them. This CDR3 contains 13 residues. CDR3 residues: CSALGEGVSEAFF. The CDR3 nucleotides read TGCAGCGCGTTGGGGGAAGGGGTTTCTGAAGCTTTCTTT.

The V gene is TRBV20-1, the J gene TRBJ2-7, with D tentatively TRBD1 or TRBD2 (5 bases each). V shed 3 bases and J shed 5 bases, with 11 bases lying between them. Per the germline V gene, CDR1 is DFQATT and CDR2 is SNEGSKA (reference sequence). CDR3 length equals 12 residues. In DNA, the CDR3 is TGCAGTGCTAGGGGGGTTAGCGACGAGCAGTACTTC. It specifies CSARGVSDEQYF.

This clonotype was counted at least ten times. This chain joins TRBV12-3 or TRBV12-4 and TRBJ2-3; perhaps TRBD2 as D (7 bases). CDR3 length equals 14 residues. The V gene lost 3 bases and the J gene lost 5 bases, with 12 bases spanning the gap. The CDR3 region is CASSFGGAGDTQYF. The CDR3 DNA follows: TGTGCCAGCAGTTTTGGGGGGGCGGGAGATACGCAGTATTTT.

The rearrangement links TRBV20-1 to TRBJ1-6; a possible D gene is TRBD1 (5 bases). Germline assignment: CDR1 DFQATT and CDR2 SNEGSKA (reference sequence). The CDR3 runs 18 residues. Trimming took off 6 bases at V and 9 bases at J, with 30 bases between the two ends. CDR3 residues: CSAFRDGLEEQGPSPLHF. The CDR3 DNA is TGCAGTGCCTTCCGGGACGGGTTAGAGGAGCAGGGACCTTCACCCCTCCACTTT.